One sample yielded the 23 T cell receptor beta chains listed below, sequenced in a study of quantifying T cell responses using KT2 cells. Study overall: RNA was reverse transcribed with TCR alpha and beta constant-region primers.

A single-stranded UMI oligo with SP2 sequence was ligated to cDNA 3' ends. An equimolar mix of RC1.1 and RC1.2 primed the beta chain across TRBC1 and TRBC2. Each CDR3 protein is one row after TCRdb ran MiXCR on the UMI-ligation and nested PCR reads. The sample has around 44,000 distinct CDR3 sequences, approximately 15% seen once. The specimen was PBMCs spiked with cells of the T cell clone KT2. These receptors all come from a human donor.

Ten or more counts support this clonotype. The CDR3 loop reads CSAQPPGLRNSYNEQFF. The CDR3, as DNA: TGCAGTGCCCAACCTCCGGGACTGCGAAACTCCTACAATGAGCAGTTCTTC. V and J are TRBV20-1 and TRBJ2-1, with D perhaps matching TRBD2 (6 bases). The CDR3 sequence is 17 residues long. Trimming pared 6 bases from V and 0 bases from J, leaving 21 bases between. CDR1 is DFQATT and CDR2 is SNEGSKA in the germline V gene (reference sequence).

For this clonotype: A much larger clone sits a single nucleotide away, making a read error possible. The chain uses TRBV20-1 and TRBJ1-5; TRBD1 matches 8 bases. CDR1 is DFQATT and CDR2 is SNEGSKA in the germline V gene (reference sequence). V lost 5 bases, J lost 4 bases, and 4 bases stayed unmatched. The CDR3 extends over 13 amino acids. The CDR3 sequence is CSAGRTGNQPQHF. CDR3 nucleotide sequence: TGCAGTGCTGGGCGGACAGGGAATCAGCCCCAGCATTTT.

This sequence joins TRBV5-6 and TRBJ2-7, with TRBD2 matching over 7 bases. J lost 3 bases, V lost 4 bases, and 16 bases had no gene match. Germline CDR1 reads SGHDT; CDR2 reads YYEEEE. The CDR3 extends over 17 amino acids. The CDR3 is CASSQLYETSRHYEQYF. Written as DNA, the CDR3 is TGTGCCAGCAGCCAATTATACGAGACTAGCCGTCACTACGAGCAGTACTTC.

This chain uses TRBV7-2 with TRBJ1-2, with D unresolved. V lost 0 bases, J lost 3 bases, and 5 bases lay in between. The germline CDR1 and CDR2 sequences are SGHTA and FQGNSA. The CDR3 totals 13 residues. The CDR3 sequence is CASSLAVDYGYTF. The CDR3 DNA reads TGTGCCAGCAGCTTAGCAGTTGACTATGGCTACACCTTC. Looking up the rest from reference TRBV7-2 and TRBJ1-2 gives the full variable domain: GAGVSQSPSNKVTEKGKDVELRCDPISGHTALYWYRQSLGQGLEFLIYFQGNSAPDKSGLPSDRFSAERTGGSVSTLTIQRTQQEDSAVYLCASSLAVDYGYTFGSGTRLTVV.

This clonotype was recorded a few times. This rearrangement joins TRBV3-1 to TRBJ2-7, with TRBD2 identical over 9 bases. Trimming took 1 base from V and 6 from J; bases not matched to a gene: 10. Germline V lookup: CDR1 LGHDT, CDR2 YNNKEL (reference sequence). The CDR3 covers 16 residues. In nucleotides, the CDR3 is TGTGCCAGCAGCCAAGGCCTAGCGGGAAGAAGGGGCGAGCAGTACTTC. Amino acid sequence: CASSQGLAGRRGEQYF.

This clonotype has more than one count but fewer than ten. The gene calls are TRBV20-1 and TRBJ2-7, with a tentative D call TRBD1 (6 bases). CDR1 is DFQATT, CDR2 SNEGSKA, per germline (reference sequence). The CDR3 has 14 amino acids. Trimming left V 3 bases short and J 0 bases short, with 12 bases between. The CDR3 sequence: CSARKGVPSYEQYF. The CDR3 DNA is TGCAGTGCTAGGAAGGGGGTCCCCTCCTACGAGCAGTACTTC.

This rearrangement joins TRBV20-1 to TRBJ2-1, with 14 nucleotides matching TRBD2. The CDR3 sequence is 19 residues long. The J segment lost 5 bases and the V segment lost 5 bases, leaving 17 bases of the junction unmatched. CDR1 is DFQATT, CDR2 SNEGSKA, per germline (reference sequence). The CDR3 DNA reads as TGCAGTGCTTTGGGATCGGGACTAGCGGGGGCCCTTTCAAACAATGAGCAGTTCTTC. Translation gives CSALGSGLAGALSNNEQFF.

This sequence joins TRBV4-1 and TRBJ1-2, with a possible D match to TRBD1 (6 bases). CDR1 and CDR2 (germline): MGHRA, YSYEKL. The CDR3 is 14 amino acids. V was clipped by 3 bases and J by 6 bases, with 14 bases between them. CDR3 coding DNA: TGCGCCAGCAGCCATGGGGGAGGGGGAGATGGCTACACCTTC. Translated: CASSHGGGGDGYTF.

This clonotype was observed a handful of times. V is TRBV24-1 and J is TRBJ2-1; TRBD1 aligns across 8 bases. The germline gives CDR1 KGHDR, CDR2 SFDVKD. The CDR3 has 13 residues. The V segment lost 9 bases and the J segment 9 bases; nucleotides outside the gene matches: 9. CDR3 loop: CATSRQGTGEQFF. The CDR3 DNA is TGTGCCACCTCCCGACAGGGGACCGGTGAGCAGTTCTTC.

The V gene is TRBV12-3 or TRBV12-4, the J gene TRBJ2-1; possibly TRBD1 or TRBD2 for D (5 bases each). The CDR3 extends over 14 amino acids. V was pared by 5 bases and J by 5 bases, with 13 bases between. The CDR3 DNA is TGTGCCAGCAGTCCCACTCGGGGCAACAATGAGCAGTTCTTC. Translated: CASSPTRGNNEQFF.

This clonotype was seen only a few times. This chain uses TRBV5-1 with TRBJ2-7; D not certain. V shed 4 bases and J shed 2 bases, with 10 bases lying between them. The CDR3 runs to 13 residues. Per germline, CDR1 SGHRS and CDR2 YFSETQ. The CDR3 sequence is CASSTGPTYEQYF. The CDR3 DNA reads as TGCGCCAGCAGCACCGGCCCAACCTACGAGCAGTACTTC. Variable domain in full (rest from reference TRBV5-1 and TRBJ2-7): KAGVTQTPRYLIKTRGQQVTLSCSPISGHRSVSWYQQTPGQGLQFLFEYFSETQRNKGNFPGRFSGRQFSNSRSEMNVSTLELGDSALYLCASSTGPTYEQYFGPGTRLTVT.

This clonotype was counted ten times or more. This rearrangement joins TRBV6-2 or TRBV6-3 to TRBJ2-7; D remains unclear. V lost 8 bases, J lost 4 bases, and 15 bases lay in between. The CDR3 sequence is 13 residues long. Germline-derived CDR1 and CDR2 are MNHEY and SVGEGT. CDR3: CASGHLFAYEQYF. CDR3 nucleotides: TGTGCCAGCGGCCACCTTTTTGCATACGAGCAGTACTTC.

In this sample, this clonotype turned up a few times. The CDR3 spells CASDLLVADTQYF. The CDR3 DNA reads TGTGCCAGCGATCTCTTAGTGGCAGATACGCAGTATTTT. This chain uses TRBV2 with TRBJ2-3; D not certain. This CDR3 region has 13 residues. The V gene's germline CDR1 is SNHLY and CDR2 FYNNEI. The V end lost 8 bases, the J end lost 4 bases, and 13 bases lay between the germline ends.

This clonotype has at least ten counts. The V gene is TRBV24-1, the J gene TRBJ1-2, with 7 positions matching TRBD1. The germline V gene has CDR1 KGHDR and CDR2 SFDVKD. This CDR3 has 17 amino acids. Unmatched junction bases numbered 16, after V lost 4 bases and J lost 6 bases. CDR3 amino acids: CATSDPTRQGPLDGYTF. The CDR3 DNA sequence: TGTGCCACCAGTGACCCGACCAGACAGGGTCCGTTAGATGGCTACACCTTC.

In its sample, this clonotype was seen a few times. The gene calls are TRBV5-5 and TRBJ2-3; no clear D gene. There are 12 residues in the CDR3. Per the germline V gene, CDR1 is SGHKS and CDR2 is YYEKEE (reference sequence). V lost 0 bases and J 4 bases, leaving 3 bases between the germline ends. The CDR3 reads CASSLESDTQYF. The CDR3 DNA follows: TGTGCCAGCAGCTTGGAGTCAGATACGCAGTATTTT.

This clonotype appeared a few times. CDR3 amino acids: CASSLASGYRETQYF. CDR3 bases: TGTGCCAGCAGTTTAGCTAGCGGGTACCGAGAGACCCAGTACTTC. J is TRBJ2-5 and V is TRBV12-3 or TRBV12-4; 7 nucleotides agree with TRBD2. V shed 0 bases and J 4 bases; nucleotides not matched to a gene: 5. The CDR3 runs 15 residues.

In its sample, this clonotype was seen a few times. This chain links TRBV12-3 or TRBV12-4 with TRBJ1-4, with D unresolved. The V end lost 11 bases, the J end lost 7 bases, and 14 bases lay between the germline ends. The length of the CDR3 is 12 residues. This CDR3 reads CASGRRVEKLFF. The CDR3 DNA follows: TGTGCCTCGGGGAGGAGGGTTGAAAAACTGTTTTTT.

This clonotype was observed a few times. V and J are TRBV5-1 and TRBJ2-3, with TRBD1 as a possible D gene (6 bases). This CDR3 has 14 amino acids. The ends were cut back, 1 base at V and 2 bases at J, with 8 bases in the middle. The germline V gene encodes CDR1 SGHRS and CDR2 YFSETQ. CDR3 sequence (DNA): TGCGCCAGCAGCTTGCAGGGGCTCACAGATACGCAGTATTTT. This gives the protein CASSLQGLTDTQYF.

This rearrangement joins TRBV2 to TRBJ1-5, with no clear D. With 7 bases removed from V and 3 bases from J, the gap between germline ends came to 10 bases. Germline lookup yields CDR1 SNHLY and CDR2 FYNNEI. The CDR3 totals 13 residues. The CDR3 reads CASNGEVNQPQHF. The CDR3 DNA reads as TGTGCCAGCAACGGGGAGGTCAATCAGCCCCAGCATTTT.

The chain couples TRBV10-3 to TRBJ2-1, with 11 bases fitting TRBD2. This CDR3 is built from 17 residues. Germline V gene sequence: CDR1 ENHRY, CDR2 SYGVKD. After removal of 0 bases from V and 1 base from J, the junction contained 2 bases not matched to a gene. CDR3 protein: CAISESLAGGSYNEQFF. DNA of the CDR3: TGTGCCATCAGTGAGTCTTTAGCGGGAGGGTCCTACAATGAGCAGTTCTTC.

This chain connects TRBV3-1 to TRBJ2-6; D call uncertain. CDR1 and CDR2 (germline): LGHDT, YNNKEL (reference sequence). The CDR3 runs to 13 residues. Deletions cut 7 bases from V and 0 bases from J, with 4 bases between. CDR3 DNA: TGTGCCAGCAAACTCTCTGGGGCCAACGTCCTGACTTTC. Amino acids: CASKLSGANVLTF.

This clonotype appeared a few times. The chain employs TRBV18 and TRBJ1-1; a possible D gene is TRBD1 (6 bases). This CDR3 spans 17 amino acids. CDR1 is KGHSH, CDR2 LQKENI, per germline. V gave up 4 bases and J gave up 1 base, with 19 bases separating them. The CDR3 loop reads CASSLLRTDRENTEAFF. CDR3 sequence (DNA): TGTGCCAGCTCACTCTTACGAACGGACAGAGAGAACACTGAAGCTTTCTTT.

This clonotype was detected a few times. V is TRBV12-3 or TRBV12-4 and J is TRBJ1-1, with D unresolved. Trimming removed 6 bases at V and 5 bases at J, with 13 bases between. The CDR3 consists of 13 residues. This CDR3 reads CASRIRPMTEAFF. The CDR3 nucleotides read TGTGCCAGCAGAATAAGGCCGATGACTGAAGCTTTCTTT.